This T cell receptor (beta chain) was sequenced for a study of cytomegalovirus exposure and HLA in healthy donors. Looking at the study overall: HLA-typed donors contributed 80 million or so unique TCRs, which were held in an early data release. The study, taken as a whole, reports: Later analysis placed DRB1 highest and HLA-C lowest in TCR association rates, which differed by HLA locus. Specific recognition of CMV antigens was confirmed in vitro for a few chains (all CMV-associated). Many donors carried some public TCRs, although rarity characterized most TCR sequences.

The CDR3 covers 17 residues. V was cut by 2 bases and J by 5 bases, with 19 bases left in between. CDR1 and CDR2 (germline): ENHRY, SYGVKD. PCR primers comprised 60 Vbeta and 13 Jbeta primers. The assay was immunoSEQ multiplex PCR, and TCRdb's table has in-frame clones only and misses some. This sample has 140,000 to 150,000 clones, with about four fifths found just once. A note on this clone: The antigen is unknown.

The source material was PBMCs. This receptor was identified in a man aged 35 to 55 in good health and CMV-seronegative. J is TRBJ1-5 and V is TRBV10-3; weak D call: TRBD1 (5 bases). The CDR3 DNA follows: TGTGCCATCAGTGAGGTTTTGACAGCCCAACCCGATCAGCCCCAGCATTTT. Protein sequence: CAISEVLTAQPDQPQHF.